This T cell receptor (beta chain) was sequenced in a study of control samples from healthy donors and cancer patients. The assay was immunoSEQ multiplex PCR, and TCRdb's table has in-frame clones only and misses some. The profile shows about 110,000 clones, 75% to 95% of them singletons. Sample: blood. This receptor was obtained from a human donor in good health. The donor label of this sample is uncertain.

CDR3 in amino acids: CASRSGGPDNEQFF. The DNA of the CDR3 is TGTGCCAGCCGGAGCGGGGGGCCCGACAATGAGCAGTTCTTC. This chain joins TRBV6-5 and TRBJ2-1, with 9 bases matching TRBD2. Germline V CDR1 and CDR2: MNHEY, SVGAGI. The CDR3 has 14 amino acids. The junction had 7 bases not matched to a gene; V was cut back by 8 bases and J by 5 bases.